This passage covers 25 T cell receptor beta chains from one sample sequenced in a study of molecular identifiers for immune sequencing clone quantification. From the PCR reads, TCRdb called clonotypes with MiXCR, one entry per CDR3 protein. The profile shows more than 60,000 distinct CDR3 sequences, less than 20% of them singletons. Sequencing used naive CD8+ T cells from blood, with Jurkat cell RNA spiked in. Subset meaning: FACS-sorted CD8+CD4-CCR7+CD45RA+ naive T cells. These receptors were taken from a human donor in good health. Some libraries in this study had Jurkat cell RNA spiked in.

This clonotype was recorded many times. CDR3 sequence (DNA): TGTGCCAGCAGTTTTCGGAGGGCGGGAGGTCTAACAGATACGCAGTATTTT. Amino acids: CASSFRRAGGLTDTQYF. The rearrangement uses TRBV28 and TRBJ2-3; TRBD2 matches 8 bases. Trimming took 3 bases from V and 3 from J; bases not matched to a gene: 11. The length of the CDR3 is 17 residues. Germline-derived CDR1 and CDR2 are MDHEN and SYDVKM.

This clonotype was observed many times. The chain links TRBV20-1 to TRBJ2-7; D is perhaps TRBD1 or TRBD2 (5 bases each). This CDR3 has 13 amino acids. Per germline, CDR1 DFQATT and CDR2 SNEGSKA (reference sequence). Trimming took off 2 bases at V and 1 base at J, with 9 bases between the two ends. The CDR3 here is CSARPGRSYEQYF. CDR3 DNA: TGCAGTGCTAGACCGGGACGATCCTACGAGCAGTACTTC.

A note on this clonotype: Possible read error: a much larger clone is one base away. The rearrangement links TRBV6-6 to TRBJ2-5; D gene uncertain. From germline, CDR1 is MNHNY and CDR2 SVGAGI (reference sequence). The CDR3 has 11 residues. In nucleotides, the CDR3 is TGTGCCAGCGGTTACCTGGAGACCCAGTACTTC. It specifies CASGYLETQYF.

This clonotype was counted many times. The rearrangement links TRBV7-9 to TRBJ2-7; D is unclear. Trimming shortened V by 1 base and J by 4 bases, and 11 bases separated the two germline ends. This CDR3 contains 14 residues. CDR1 SEHNR and CDR2 FQNEAQ come from the germline V gene (reference sequence). CDR3 DNA: TGTGCCAGCAGCTTAGGCGGCGGAAAATACGAGCAGTACTTC. Its protein product is CASSLGGGKYEQYF.

The sample holds many counts of this clonotype. DNA of the CDR3: TGTGCCAGCAGCCCTGGACCCGACTACGAGCAGTACTTC. It codes for CASSPGPDYEQYF. V is TRBV9 and J is TRBJ2-7; D call uncertain. The CDR3 has 13 residues. The germline V and J ends were trimmed by 4 bases and 3 bases, with 11 bases remaining between them. CDR1 SGDLS and CDR2 YYNGEE come from the germline V gene.

This clonotype was counted at least ten times. The chain couples TRBV5-1 to TRBJ2-7, with 10 bases lining up with TRBD1. J was trimmed by 5 bases and V by 4 bases; bases with no gene match: 15. The CDR3 covers 17 residues. Germline CDR1 SGHRS, CDR2 YFSETQ. CDR3 amino acids: CASSVRSAGQGRNEQYF. As DNA, the CDR3 is TGCGCCAGCAGCGTCCGAAGTGCGGGACAGGGGAGGAACGAGCAGTACTTC. Together with reference TRBV5-1 and TRBJ2-7, the CDR3 gives the full variable domain: KAGVTQTPRYLIKTRGQQVTLSCSPISGHRSVSWYQQTPGQGLQFLFEYFSETQRNKGNFPGRFSGRQFSNSRSEMNVSTLELGDSALYLCASSVRSAGQGRNEQYFGPGTRLTVT.

On this clonotype itself: Since the CDR3 does not end with the conserved phenylalanine or tryptophan, this likely comes from a read error. This chain links TRBV7-8 with TRBJ2-5; D not resolved. V lost 5 bases and J 5 bases, leaving 24 bases between the germline ends. This CDR3 comprises 17 residues. The germline CDR1 and CDR2 sequences are SGHVS and FQNEAQ. The CDR3 nucleotides read TGTGCCAGCAGCCTAGGCAACCGGGCCCGACATCGGGAGACCCAGTACTCC. Amino acid sequence: CASSLGNRARHRETQYS.

On this clonotype: A much larger clone is a single base away; this may be a read error. J is TRBJ1-1 and V is TRBV20-1; D is undetermined. Germline lookup yields CDR1 DFQATT and CDR2 SNEGSKA (reference sequence). CDR3 size: 12 residues. The DNA for the CDR3 is TGCAGTGCTAGGGCCGGGAACACTGGAGCTTTCTTT. This encodes CSARAGNTGAFF.

On this clonotype: A read error may explain this, as a much larger clone is one base away. The chain recombines TRBV7-2 with TRBJ2-7; D unclear. The germline V gene has CDR1 SGHTA and CDR2 FQGNSA. The CDR3 loop spans 12 amino acids. The CDR3 sequence: CAGSSYTYEQYF. As DNA, the CDR3 is TGTGCCGGCAGCTCCTACACCTACGAGCAGTACTTC.

This clonotype has at least ten counts. The chain has TRBV4-1 and TRBJ2-2; the match to TRBD1 covers 10 bases. V shed 3 bases and J 4 bases; nucleotides not matched to a gene: 2. The CDR3 extends over 15 amino acids. CDR1 MGHRA and CDR2 YSYEKL come from the germline V gene. The CDR3 loop is CASSQWTGGTGELFF. As DNA, the CDR3 is TGCGCCAGCAGCCAGTGGACAGGGGGCACCGGGGAGCTGTTTTTT.

This clonotype was recorded many times. The DNA for the CDR3 is TGCGCCAGCAGCCAAGAGAGGGTTTTCCATGAGCAGTTCTTC. Translation: CASSQERVFHEQFF. V usage is TRBV4-3 and J usage is TRBJ2-1; tentatively, D is TRBD2 (5 bases). This CDR3 has 14 residues. Trimming took off 0 bases at V and 8 bases at J, with 11 bases between the two ends. Germline CDR1 LGHNA, CDR2 YSLEER.

This clonotype was recorded many times. V usage is TRBV19 and J usage is TRBJ1-2; TRBD1 is a possible D gene (5 bases). Germline CDR1 is LNHDA and CDR2 is SQIVND (reference sequence). This CDR3 is built from 16 residues. Deletions cut 4 bases from V and 2 bases from J, with 17 bases between. CDR3 nucleotides: TGTGCCAGTAGTACCCTCCGGGACGGCCTGAACTATGGCTACACCTTC. It translates to CASSTLRDGLNYGYTF.

This chain uses TRBV5-1 with TRBJ2-2, with D perhaps matching TRBD2 (5 bases). Germline loops: CDR1 SGHRS, CDR2 YFSETQ. The germline V and J ends were trimmed by 2 bases and 1 base, with 15 bases remaining between them. This CDR3 spans 17 amino acids. The CDR3 sequence: CASSFRVFGENTGELFF. CDR3 sequence (DNA): TGCGCCAGCAGCTTCCGGGTCTTCGGGGAGAACACCGGGGAGCTGTTTTTT.

The sample holds many counts of this clonotype. This chain links TRBV7-9 with TRBJ2-2; D could derive from TRBD1 or TRBD2 (5 bases each). Germline assignment: CDR1 SEHNR and CDR2 FQNEAQ (reference sequence). V was trimmed by 3 bases and J by 4 bases, leaving 9 bases between them. CDR3 length equals 14 residues. The CDR3: CASSFGGGTGELFF. CDR3 in DNA: TGTGCCAGCAGCTTCGGTGGGGGCACCGGGGAGCTGTTTTTT.

This clonotype has a count of ten or more. The CDR3 nucleotides read TGCAGTGCTAGGGACATCGGGGTCTACGAGCAGTACTTC. Its translation: CSARDIGVYEQYF. The V and J genes are TRBV20-1 and TRBJ2-7; the D gene could be TRBD1 or TRBD2 (5 bases each). V was trimmed by 3 bases and J by 3 bases, leaving 12 bases between them. The CDR3 runs to 13 residues. Germline V CDR1 and CDR2: DFQATT, SNEGSKA (reference sequence).

Only a few counts were recorded for this clonotype. The rearrangement uses TRBV23-1 and TRBJ1-2, with D possibly being TRBD1 (6 bases). TRBV23-1 is an open reading frame whose function is uncertain. V lost 1 base and J 2 bases, leaving 11 bases between the germline ends. This CDR3 is built from 15 residues. CDR3 DNA sequence: TGCGCCAGCAGTCAATACTACAGGGAAAACTATGGCTACACCTTC. It specifies CASSQYYRENYGYTF.

This clonotype has only one observation. A read error may explain this, as a much larger clone is one base away. This chain uses TRBV19 with TRBJ1-3; D is unresolved. The germline gives CDR1 LNHDA, CDR2 SQIVND (reference sequence). CDR3 length: 15 amino acids. As DNA, the CDR3 is TGTGCCAGCAGCGGATCGGGGAACTCTGGAAACACCTTATATTTT. This sequence encodes CASSGSGNSGNTLYF. The entire variable domain, with the rest obtained from reference TRBV19 and TRBJ1-3, is as follows: DGGITQSPKYLFRKEGQNVTLSCEQNLNHDAMYWYRQDPGQGLRLIYYSQIVNDFQKGDIAEGYSVSREKKESFPLTVTSAQKNPTAFYLCASSGSGNSGNTLYFGEGSWLTVV.

This clonotype was recorded a few times. The chain carries TRBV27 and TRBJ2-3, with 7 nucleotides matching TRBD1. V was pared by 5 bases and J by 2 bases, with 13 bases of the junction left unmatched. Germline V gene sequence: CDR1 MNHEY, CDR2 SMNVEV (reference sequence). This CDR3 region has 17 residues. The CDR3 protein is CASSVKAWDRLTDTQYF. For the CDR3, the DNA is TGTGCCAGCAGTGTGAAAGCCTGGGACAGACTCACAGATACGCAGTATTTT.

V is TRBV20-1 and J is TRBJ2-7; 9 positions agree with TRBD1. CDR1 and CDR2 (germline): DFQATT, SNEGSKA (reference sequence). V lost 1 base, J lost 3 bases, and 10 bases stayed unmatched. This CDR3 region has 16 residues. The CDR3 DNA reads TGCAGTGCTAGAGGGGAGGGGACAGGGACGTACTACGAGCAGTACTTC. Residues: CSARGEGTGTYYEQYF.

Many counts were recorded for this clonotype. The chain uses TRBV19 and TRBJ2-2, with D perhaps matching TRBD1 (5 bases). The CDR3 runs to 13 residues. Germline lookup yields CDR1 LNHDA and CDR2 SQIVND (reference sequence). Trimming removed 10 bases at V and 1 base at J, with 10 bases between. The CDR3 protein is CATRTQNTGELFF. The CDR3 region has the DNA TGTGCCACCCGGACACAGAACACCGGGGAGCTGTTTTTT.

This chain joins TRBV6-5 and TRBJ2-1; weak D call: TRBD2 (6 bases). This CDR3 is built from 15 residues. CDR1 MNHEY and CDR2 SVGAGI come from the germline V gene. The germline V and J ends were trimmed by 2 bases and 0 bases, with 8 bases remaining between them. The CDR3 protein is CASSYGTGSYNEQFF. CDR3 nucleotides: TGTGCCAGCAGTTACGGGACTGGCTCCTACAATGAGCAGTTCTTC.

This clonotype has only a few counts. The chain employs TRBV27 and TRBJ2-1; TRBD2 matches at 10 bases. Trimming removed 7 bases from V and 4 bases from J; junction bases left unmatched: 13. There are 17 residues in the CDR3. Germline V gene sequence: CDR1 MNHEY, CDR2 SMNVEV (reference sequence). CDR3 nucleotide sequence: TGTGCCAGCACCCAGGGGCCAGGACTAGCGGATTACAATGAGCAGTTCTTC. Protein product: CASTQGPGLADYNEQFF.

In this sample, this clonotype turned up many times. The chain is built from TRBV28 and TRBJ2-7, with D uncertain. Germline values: CDR1 MDHEN, CDR2 SYDVKM. The CDR3 covers 14 residues. V was clipped by 5 bases and J by 7 bases, with 18 bases between them. CDR3 in amino acids: CASSAHRPIEEQYF. The CDR3, as DNA: TGTGCCAGCAGTGCCCACCGTCCGATAGAAGAGCAGTACTTC.

At least ten counts were recorded for this clonotype. The chain couples TRBV20-1 to TRBJ2-7; 11 nucleotides match TRBD2. CDR1 and CDR2 (germline): DFQATT, SNEGSKA (reference sequence). J was trimmed by 0 bases and V by 5 bases; bases with no gene match: 15. The CDR3 totals 18 residues. For the CDR3, the DNA is TGCAGTGCTCGGGACCTTGGGACTAGCGGCCGAAGCTCCTACGAGCAGTACTTC. This gives the protein CSARDLGTSGRSSYEQYF.

As concerns this clonotype: A read error may explain this, as a much larger clone is one base away. V gene TRBV7-3 combines with J gene TRBJ2-7; 10 positions match TRBD1. The CDR3 has 15 residues. Germline V gene lookup returns CDR1 SGHTA and CDR2 FQGTGA. The CDR3 nucleotides read TGTGTCAGCAGCAAAAGTGGGACAGGGGCCTACGAGCAGTACTTC. Its translation is CVSSKSGTGAYEQYF.